This TCR beta chain came from a study of T cell responses to AZD1222 COVID-19 vaccine listed by TCRdb under 2021. Notes on the research overall: AZD1222 recipients given second doses at about 4 weeks or at about 12 weeks were pooled, since spike-specific TCR depth and breadth were not found to differ between the two schedules. Enrollment into the trials was organized by age into subgroups of 18-55, 56-69 and 70-plus years, and those subgroups contained about 160, 30 and 59 TCR-sequenced participants, respectively. A total of more than 230 trial participants underwent TCR sequencing, of whom about 200 had received two doses of AZD1222 and about 25 had received two doses of the MenACWY control vaccine.

A note on this clone: No antigen is known for it. The record has no base qualities; no much larger clone is one base away.

Study-wide findings and limitations: Reportedly, almost half of the unique spike-specific TCRs recognized epitopes lying outside the regions that are mutated in the B.1.351 and B.1.1.7 variants. Because no samples from the day 14 peak response were available, repertoires could be characterized only after the peak T cell response. The vaccine-associated CD4 TCRs covered the entire spike protein, and the dominant responses fell in regions 160-218 and 743-854. After two AZD1222 doses, spike-specific TCR breadth and depth were significantly higher than at day 0 and than in MenACWY recipients. The 56-69-year group was small, and its depth increase did not reach significance, likely because of low power. Participants were mostly white British and included more females than males, and it was suggested by the authors that clonal diversity may have been underestimated. Only five to seven AZD1222 recipients were SARS-CoV-2 seropositive at baseline, limiting conclusions about previously exposed vaccinees.

What the time point label conveys for this sample: baseline before first vaccination. Samples from vaccinated people were obtained from the UK trials COV001 and COV002, which included a single-blind randomized controlled phase 2/3 trial of AZD1222 (ChAdOx1 nCoV-19) in healthy adults. For TCRbeta chain sequencing, PBMC samples were collected from trial participants at day 0 and at day 28 after the second dose. Its CDR3 holds 15 amino acids, cysteine through phenylalanine. Only CDR3 DNA remains: 45 bases, in frame from the first base. The germline V gene (reference sequence) supplies CDR1 LNHDA and CDR2 SQIVND. The V end gives up 6 bases and the J end 0 bases, leaving 4 bases in the junction not matched to a gene. The CDR3 regions of human TCRbeta chains were subjected to immunosequencing. As for the original processing: Repertoire TCRs were matched against a reference library of SARS-CoV-2-specific TCRs generated with the MIRA antigen-specificity platform. Breadth was defined as the fraction of unique TCRs that were SARS-CoV-2-associated. Depth was defined as the fraction of total T cells that were SARS-CoV-2-associated. Using the MIRA data, each spike-specific TCR was assigned both to the spike region to which the TCR was reactive and to a CD4 or CD8 class. Log10-transformed breadth and depth values were compared by one-way ANOVA with Sidak's multiple comparisons tests. The table comes from immuneACCESS by way of TCRdb, which keeps in-frame sequences with V and J called. Part of the clones is missing from these tables; in studies checked, under half for an unresolved V gene and the rest for unknown reasons. V and J calls and clone size are those listed in that table; D and trimming were worked out from the DNA. A total of 45,000 to 60,000 clones appear in this sample, around 85% of them only once. Roughly a sixth of the sample belongs to the ten largest clones.

This receptor was obtained from an adult in good health. The rearrangement joined TRBV19 to TRBJ2-7, and 11 junctional nucleotides match TRBD1. Here the sequenced sample was peripheral blood, taken on day 0 of AZD1222 vaccination. The DNA sequence reads TGTGCCAGTAGCAGAGGGACAGGGGGCTCCTACGAGCAGTACTTC. It specifies CASSRGTGGSYEQYF.